This T cell receptor (beta chain) was documented in a study of shared clonotypes between healthy human individuals (dated by TCRdb to about 2020). Regarding the complete study: The cohort included three men and a couple of women between 18 and 49 years of age. Per donor, three plates each were used for CD4 naive and CD4 memory, two for CD8 naive, and one for CD8 memory. To estimate repertoire size and how much clonotype sharing occurs between individuals, the study deeply sequenced the blood TCR repertoires of several healthy adults. Different laboratories and diverse techniques were used to prepare libraries and sequence TCR repertoires, to increase sequencing depth and limit assay-specific biases. Per donor, leukapheresis produced somewhere between about 0.8 and 9 billion PBMCs.

Details on this clone: Its antigen remains unidentified. No base quality information exists; no much larger clone differs at one position.

The junction shows trimming of 7 bases on V and 1 base on J, plus 19 bases between the germline ends. CDR1 and CDR2, looked up from the germline V gene, are LGHNA and YNFKEQ. From its cysteine to its phenylalanine, the CDR3 spans 16 amino acids. The only DNA kept is the CDR3, 48 bases in frame from the first base. Healthy HIV-negative adults with no recently reported acute infections or vaccinations were included as donors. Every donor was a Caucasian adult living in Nashville, Tennessee, USA. CD4+ T cells were enriched by magnetic negative selection; naive cells were then positively selected on CD45RA, and the negative fraction formed the memory subset. Blood was obtained by leukapheresis, after which PBMCs were separated by Ficoll-Histopaque density gradient centrifugation and cryopreserved in liquid nitrogen vapor phase. Purity and quantity of every magnetically sorted T cell population were checked by analytical flow cytometry. From each sorted fraction, genomic DNA was isolated and quantified by UV absorbance on a Nanodrop 2000c.

General conclusions and limits of the study: Rarefaction of sorted-subset datasets indicated incomplete sequencing despite the large sequencing depth. Across a few donors, about 5% of naive CD4, roughly 3.3% of naive CD8, 2% to 2.5% of memory CD4, and roughly 0.4% of memory CD8 clonotypes were shared. Naive subsets generally had larger estimated clonotype richness than memory subsets did. Pairwise subsampling led to the expectation that sequencing depth would affect the degree of clonotype sharing among donors. Compared with non-shared clonotypes, clonotypes shared by all four sorted-subset donors had higher generation probabilities. Sampling was restricted to blood, and TCR repertoires in tissues likely differ from the TCR repertoires found in blood. Because the study included a small number of donors, the genetic and exposure-history diversity represented was limited.

TCR CDR3 regions were amplified from genomic DNA by multiplex PCR using the deep immunoSEQ assay. For each cell subset, the extracted genomic DNA was distributed evenly across all wells of several immunoSEQ 96-well plates, and each plate served as one replicate. For sorted subsets, 150 to 200 ng genomic DNA, equal to some 30,000 T cell genomes, was loaded into each replicate PCR. The purified libraries were quantified using a Qubit 3.0 fluorometer, sized with a Bioanalyzer 2100, and then quantified again using the KAPA Library Quantification kit. Every immunoSEQ 96-well plate was sequenced on a dedicated single-read 150-cycle Illumina NextSeq 550 flow cell. Concerning the study's data processing: Because the immunoSEQ output held only junctional sequences and lacked quality scores, the filtering could not match the filtering applied to full-length reads. Sequences were annotated with PyIR, a Python wrapper for IgBLAST v1.9, and V/J genes and CDR3 were assigned using IMGT germline references. Reads were filtered out if the reads had weak V/J assignments (E-value above 1e-6), no CDR3, stop codons, out-of-frame junctions, or ambiguous translated residues. V3J clonotypes were defined as sequences sharing an identical inferred V gene, J gene, and CDR3 amino acid sequence. The percentage overlap between two repertoires was calculated by dividing the number of shared unique clonotypes by the size of the smaller repertoire. Repertoire richness was assessed with RTK rarefaction, the Chao1 estimator, and Recon v2.1 estimates of unobserved clonotypes. Generation probabilities for all TCRbeta clonotypes obtained by the gDNA method from a few donors were computed using OLGA. TCRdb mirrors the immuneACCESS table, restricted to in-frame sequences. Some clones are absent from its copies; in checked studies, under half trace to an unresolved V gene, and the reason for the others is unknown. V, J and clone size derive from that table, while D and trimming were established from the DNA sequence. This sample comprises 2 million to 2.5 million clones, 80% to 95% of them detected only once. Approximately 0.4% of the sample goes to the ten largest clones.

The sequence is built from TRBV4-2 and TRBJ2-5; no confident D gene assignment can be made. Input material: naive CD4+ T cells from PBMCs. The cell subset or site label for this specimen denotes: CD45RA+ positively selected. The receptor was isolated from a man between 18 and 29 years old in good health. Some clones in this sample may be carry-over from other donors' samples. The DNA sequence is given as TGTGCCAGCAAACCCGCTATGGGCGATCTCCAAGAGACCCAGTACTTC. Its coded protein is CASKPAMGDLQETQYF.